Listed here are 28 T cell receptor beta chains from one sample, sequenced in a study of cytomegalovirus exposure and HLA in healthy donors. The PCR was carried out with 60 Vbeta primers and 13 Jbeta primers. Sequencing used immunoSEQ multiplex PCR; TCRdb keeps in-frame clones, though not all of them. The sample holds 200,000 to 250,000 clones, approximately 88% seen once. Sequenced sample: PBMCs. These receptor sequences come from a boy under 10 years old in good health and CMV-seronegative.

The V call is TRBV6-6, the J call TRBJ2-7, with 12 bases matching TRBD1. The CDR3 length is 15 residues. The V gene's germline CDR1 is MNHNY and CDR2 SVGAGI (reference sequence). V lost 9 bases, J lost 2 bases, and 8 bases stayed unmatched. CDR3 nucleotides: TGTGCCAGTAAACTGGGACAGGGGGCCGCCTACGAGCAGTACTTC. Its protein product is CASKLGQGAAYEQYF.

This clone was observed once. The chain combines TRBV5-1 with TRBJ2-5; possibly TRBD1 for D (5 bases). The germline V gene encodes CDR1 SGHRS and CDR2 YFSETQ. The CDR3 is 16 residues long. Trimming cost V 2 bases and J 4 bases, with 18 bases left between them. The CDR3 protein is CASSLQTPTRGETQYF. The CDR3 DNA follows: TGCGCCAGCAGCTTACAAACACCGACAAGGGGAGAGACCCAGTACTTC. Looking up the rest from reference TRBV5-1 and TRBJ2-5 gives the full variable domain: KAGVTQTPRYLIKTRGQQVTLSCSPISGHRSVSWYQQTPGQGLQFLFEYFSETQRNKGNFPGRFSGRQFSNSRSEMNVSTLELGDSALYLCASSLQTPTRGETQYFGPGTRLLVL.

In its sample, this clone was seen a few times. V gene TRBV4-1 combines with J gene TRBJ1-1, with D hard to call. The length of the CDR3 is 15 residues. Germline V gene sequence: CDR1 MGHRA, CDR2 YSYEKL. The V and J ends lost 6 bases and 2 bases respectively, with 16 bases between them. The CDR3 loop is CASRRLTAFNTEAFF. CDR3 sequence (DNA): TGCGCCAGCAGACGCCTTACAGCCTTTAACACTGAAGCTTTCTTT.

The sample holds one count of this clone. The CDR3 spells CASSLVGTSGRNEQFF. Written as DNA, the CDR3 is TGTGCCAGCAGCTTAGTAGGGACTAGCGGGAGGAATGAGCAGTTCTTC. V is TRBV7-2 and J is TRBJ2-1; TRBD2 matches at 15 bases. The CDR3 spans 16 residues. The ends lost 1 base at V and 7 bases at J; junction bases unmatched: 2. Germline V gene data show CDR1 as SGHTA and CDR2 as FQGNSA.

V usage is TRBV6-5 and J usage is TRBJ2-1; D ambiguous. Germline CDR1 is MNHEY and CDR2 is SVGAGI. This CDR3 region has 15 residues. Trimming stripped 2 bases from V and 2 bases from J, with 10 bases between. The CDR3 region has the DNA TGTGCCAGCAGTTACGGGCAGCCGGCCTACAATGAGCAGTTCTTC. It yields the protein CASSYGQPAYNEQFF.

The chain joins TRBV5-8 to TRBJ2-7; 9 nucleotides match TRBD1. Losses at the gene ends were 8 bases for V and 0 bases for J; bases not matched to a gene: 3. The CDR3 is 13 amino acids. Germline V gene data show CDR1 as SGHTS and CDR2 as YDEGEE. Here the CDR3 reads CASRQGVSYEQYF. Written as DNA, the CDR3 is TGTGCCAGTAGACAGGGGGTCTCCTACGAGCAGTACTTC.

The count of this clone is one. V gene TRBV5-6 combines with J gene TRBJ2-7; D gene unclear. The V gene's germline CDR1 is SGHDT and CDR2 YYEEEE. The V end was cut by 0 bases, the J end by 0 bases, with 7 bases between. The CDR3 runs to 14 residues. CDR3 sequence: CASSLDATSYEQYF. CDR3 sequence (DNA): TGTGCCAGCAGCTTGGACGCTACCTCCTACGAGCAGTACTTC.

Here the CDR3 DNA reads TGTGCCAGCCAGCGGGAAACAGATACGCAGTATTTT. Its translation is CASQRETDTQYF. The chain has TRBV6-6 and TRBJ2-3; TRBD2 matches 7 bases. Germline lookup yields CDR1 MNHNY and CDR2 SVGAGI (reference sequence). There are 12 residues in the CDR3. V trimming: 8 bases; J trimming: 3 bases; junction bases outside the gene matches: 2.

J is TRBJ2-7 and V is TRBV9, with 11 positions matching TRBD1. CDR1 is SGDLS, CDR2 YYNGEE, per germline. The CDR3 spans 16 residues. The junction had 5 bases not matched to a gene; V was cut back by 2 bases and J by 1 base. The CDR3: CASSVGQGATSYEQYF. The CDR3 DNA reads as TGTGCCAGCAGCGTCGGACAGGGGGCCACGTCCTACGAGCAGTACTTC.

This clone appeared once. The chain combines TRBV7-2 with TRBJ1-4; no definite D call. Germline CDR1 SGHTA, CDR2 FQGNSA. The CDR3 has 14 residues. V lost 5 bases, J lost 8 bases, and 15 bases lay in between. CDR3 protein: CASSTPGGVEKLFF. The CDR3 DNA reads as TGTGCCAGCAGCACTCCAGGTGGCGTGGAAAAACTGTTTTTT. Filled out from reference TRBV7-2 and TRBJ1-4, the complete variable domain reads GAGVSQSPSNKVTEKGKDVELRCDPISGHTALYWYRQSLGQGLEFLIYFQGNSAPDKSGLPSDRFSAERTGGSVSTLTIQRTQQEDSAVYLCASSTPGGVEKLFFGSGTQLSVL.

This chain links TRBV11-2 with TRBJ2-1; a weak D match, TRBD1 (6 bases). The germline CDR1 and CDR2 sequences are SGHAT and FQNNGV. V lost 1 base, J lost 0 bases, and 10 bases lay in between. The CDR3 is made up of 16 amino acids. CDR3 sequence reads: CASSLVTGSSYNEQFF. CDR3 in DNA: TGTGCCAGCAGCTTAGTGACAGGTAGCTCCTACAATGAGCAGTTCTTC.

J is TRBJ1-2 and V is TRBV29-1; unclear D gene. The CDR3 runs 16 residues. Germline loops: CDR1 SQVTM, CDR2 ANQGSEA. Trimming stripped 2 bases from V and 4 bases from J, with 20 bases between. The CDR3 nucleotides read TGCAGCGTTGAACCCCAGGCGGGAGTAGGATCCTATGGCTACACCTTC. This encodes CSVEPQAGVGSYGYTF.

For this clone: The sample contains more than one DNA sequence encoding this CDR3. The rearrangement joins TRBV19 to TRBJ1-2, with 7 bases identical to TRBD1. The trim removed 4 bases at V and 4 bases at J, leaving 6 bases unmatched. CDR1 and CDR2 (germline): LNHDA, SQIVND (reference sequence). The CDR3 contains 14 residues. The DNA for the CDR3 is TGTGCCAGTAGTACCAGACAGGGTGGCTATGGCTACACCTTC. Amino acids: CASSTRQGGYGYTF.

V gene TRBV7-6 combines with J gene TRBJ1-1; D might be TRBD1 (5 bases). Germline-derived CDR1 and CDR2 are SGHVS and FNYEAQ. The CDR3 runs 16 residues. V was pared by 6 bases and J by 1 base, with 18 bases between. CDR3 bases: TGTGCCAGCAGTCCCCTGCAGGGTTGGCAGAACACTGAAGCTTTCTTT. Translation gives CASSPLQGWQNTEAFF.

The rearrangement joins TRBV9 to TRBJ2-7, with TRBD1 matching 7 bases. Germline assignment: CDR1 SGDLS and CDR2 YYNGEE. The CDR3 has 15 residues. The trim removed 0 bases at V and 5 bases at J, leaving 8 bases unmatched. This CDR3 is CASSVDTGDVDEQYF. The CDR3 DNA follows: TGTGCCAGCAGCGTAGATACAGGGGACGTAGACGAGCAGTACTTC.

This clone was observed a few times. This sequence joins TRBV30 and TRBJ1-1; D call uncertain. With 4 bases removed from V and 5 bases from J, the gap between germline ends came to 14 bases. The CDR3 is 13 amino acids. CDR1 and CDR2 (germline): GTSNPN, SVGIG (reference sequence). CDR3 in DNA: TGTGCCTGGAACAGAGAACCACTTACTGAAGCTTTCTTT. It specifies CAWNREPLTEAFF. The full variable domain, with the rest looked up from reference TRBV30 and TRBJ1-1, is SQTIHQWPATLVQPVGSPLSLECTVEGTSNPNLYWYRQAAGRGLQLLFYSVGIGQISSEVPQNLSASRPQDRQFILSSKKLLLSDSGFYLCAWNREPLTEAFFGQGTRLTVV.

The chain carries TRBV19 and TRBJ2-1; 11 bases line up with TRBD2. Trimming took 9 bases from V and 3 from J; bases not matched to a gene: 10. The CDR3 is 16 amino acids. From germline, CDR1 is LNHDA and CDR2 SQIVND (reference sequence). The CDR3: CASLPLAGGNYNEQFF. DNA for the CDR3: TGTGCCAGCCTACCCTTAGCGGGGGGGAACTACAATGAGCAGTTCTTC.

The chain combines TRBV7-8 with TRBJ1-4; D gene ambiguous. Germline CDR1 SGHVS, CDR2 FQNEAQ. V lost 2 bases and J lost 14, with 12 bases in between. The CDR3 spans 12 residues. CDR3: CASSLSPGELFF. The DNA of the CDR3 is TGTGCCAGCAGCTTATCTCCGGGAGAGCTGTTTTTT. Variable domain in full (rest from reference TRBV7-8 and TRBJ1-4): GAGVSQSPRYKVAKRGQDVALRCDPISGHVSLFWYQQALGQGPEFLTYFQNEAQLDKSGLPSDRFFAERPEGSVSTLKIQRTQQEDSAVYLCASSLSPGELFFGSGTQLSVL.

The chain has TRBV5-1 and TRBJ2-7; weak D call: TRBD1 (5 bases). The CDR3 loop spans 14 amino acids. The germline CDR1 and CDR2 sequences are SGHRS and YFSETQ. The V and J ends lost 0 bases and 2 bases respectively, with 9 bases between them. Written as DNA, the CDR3 is TGCGCCAGCAGCTTGGAGATGGACACCTACGAGCAGTACTTC. This translates into CASSLEMDTYEQYF. Filled out from reference TRBV5-1 and TRBJ2-7, the complete variable domain reads KAGVTQTPRYLIKTRGQQVTLSCSPISGHRSVSWYQQTPGQGLQFLFEYFSETQRNKGNFPGRFSGRQFSNSRSEMNVSTLELGDSALYLCASSLEMDTYEQYFGPGTRLTVT.

J is TRBJ2-7 and V is TRBV27, with D tentatively TRBD1 (5 bases). The CDR3 consists of 14 residues. Trimming cost V 4 bases and J 3 bases, with 13 bases left between them. CDR1 and CDR2 (germline): MNHEY, SMNVEV (reference sequence). CDR3 region: CASSSDSYLYEQYF. The DNA of the CDR3 is TGTGCCAGCAGTTCCGACAGCTACCTCTACGAGCAGTACTTC.

The chain recombines TRBV28 with TRBJ1-1; no clear D. The V gene lost 10 bases and the J gene lost 6 bases, with 15 bases spanning the gap. This CDR3 has 12 residues. Germline loops: CDR1 MDHEN, CDR2 SYDVKM. CDR3 in amino acids: CATSRGFSEAFF. The CDR3 DNA sequence: TGTGCCACAAGCCGGGGTTTCTCTGAAGCTTTCTTT.

The gene calls are TRBV19 and TRBJ2-5, with 10 nucleotides matching TRBD2. Per germline, CDR1 LNHDA and CDR2 SQIVND (reference sequence). The CDR3 is 15 residues long. V trimming: 5 bases; J trimming: 1 base; junction bases outside the gene matches: 4. CDR3 DNA: TGTGCCAGTAGTCGTCTAGCGGGGGCCCAAGAGACCCAGTACTTC. Translation gives CASSRLAGAQETQYF.

The chain links TRBV10-3 to TRBJ2-3; perhaps TRBD1 as D (5 bases). The V and J ends lost 6 bases and 2 bases respectively, with 15 bases between them. Germline V CDR1 and CDR2: ENHRY, SYGVKD. The CDR3 is 15 amino acids. Here the CDR3 reads CAIRVPGRPTDTQYF. The CDR3 nucleotides are TGTGCCATCAGGGTGCCAGGGCGGCCCACAGATACGCAGTATTTT.

The V call is TRBV5-1, the J call TRBJ2-5; the match to TRBD2 covers 14 bases. V shed 5 bases, J shed 5 bases, and the junction held 11 bases outside the gene matches. Germline values: CDR1 SGHRS, CDR2 YFSETQ. The CDR3 covers 17 residues. As DNA, the CDR3 is TGCGCCAGCAGTCAAGGACTAGCGGGAGGCCCCCCCGAGACCCAGTACTTC. Amino acid sequence: CASSQGLAGGPPETQYF. The whole variable domain, filled in from reference TRBV5-1 and TRBJ2-5, reads KAGVTQTPRYLIKTRGQQVTLSCSPISGHRSVSWYQQTPGQGLQFLFEYFSETQRNKGNFPGRFSGRQFSNSRSEMNVSTLELGDSALYLCASSQGLAGGPPETQYFGPGTRLLVL.

The J gene is TRBJ2-7, the V gene TRBV27; a weak D match, TRBD2 (5 bases). V was clipped by 5 bases and J by 1 base, with 15 bases between them. Germline CDR1 reads MNHEY; CDR2 reads SMNVEV (reference sequence). This CDR3 is 15 amino acids long. CDR3 amino acids: CASSPPGSRSYEQYF. CDR3 sequence (DNA): TGTGCCAGCAGTCCCCCGGGATCGCGTTCCTACGAGCAGTACTTC.

This clone has only a few counts. The V call is TRBV5-4, the J call TRBJ2-1; the match to TRBD2 covers 7 bases. This CDR3 spans 14 amino acids. Looked up from germline, CDR1 is SGHNT and CDR2 is YYREEE (reference sequence). V gave up 0 bases and J gave up 7 bases; unmatched junction bases: 4. CDR3 coding DNA: TGTGCCAGCAGCTTGGAGCGGGACCGGAATGAGCAGTTCTTC. It specifies CASSLERDRNEQFF. Filled out from reference TRBV5-4 and TRBJ2-1, the complete variable domain reads ETGVTQSPTHLIKTRGQQVTLRCSSQSGHNTVSWYQQALGQGPQFIFQYYREEENGRGNFPPRFSGLQFPNYSSELNVNALELDDSALYLCASSLERDRNEQFFGPGTRLTVL.

In this sample, this clone turned up a few times. The rearrangement joins TRBV6-6 to TRBJ1-5; 10 bases agree with TRBD1. This CDR3 spans 16 amino acids. CDR1 is MNHNY and CDR2 is SVGAGI in the germline V gene (reference sequence). Trimming removed 8 bases from V and 15 bases from J; junction bases left unmatched: 22. As DNA, the CDR3 is TGTGCCAGCTACTTCATGGCCGGGACAGGGGCCTCGTTCTTGCATTTT. Its protein product is CASYFMAGTGASFLHF.

This chain links TRBV9 with TRBJ2-7; 9 bases match TRBD2. The CDR3 contains 15 residues. Trimming removed 0 bases from V and 1 base from J; junction bases left unmatched: 2. Germline CDR1 SGDLS, CDR2 YYNGEE. DNA of the CDR3: TGTGCCAGCAGCGTAGGCGGGAGGGCATCCTACGAGCAGTACTTC. Its protein is CASSVGGRASYEQYF. The full variable domain, completed using reference TRBV9 and TRBJ2-7, is DSGVTQTPKHLITATGQRVTLRCSPRSGDLSVYWYQQSLDQGLQFLIQYYNGEERAKGNILERFSAQQFPDLHSELNLSSLELGDSALYFCASSVGGRASYEQYFGPGTRLTVT.